Listed here are 11 T cell receptor beta chains from one sample, sequenced in a study of spatial heterogeneity in lung cancer. Broader study findings: Tumor mutation counts were tracked by expanded intratumoral alpha and beta TCR counts.

From the 5' RACE reads, TCRdb called clonotypes with MiXCR, one entry per CDR3 protein. The table shows around 100,000 distinct CDR3 sequences, with around 4.3% occurring only once. Time point meaning: sample taken at primary tumor resection. Their target antigens are unknown. The material was lung tumor tissue, obtained at surgery. The receptors shown here come from a male donor with early-stage non-small cell lung cancer.

This clonotype was counted at least ten times. The rearrangement joins TRBV20-1 to TRBJ1-1; D unresolved. Germline loops: CDR1 DFQATT, CDR2 SNEGSKA (reference sequence). The CDR3 contains 13 residues. Trimming took 0 bases from V and 5 from J, leaving 10 bases between them. CDR3 nucleotides: TGCAGTGCTAGAGAGAACGGGAGGACTGAAGCTTTCTTT. It specifies CSARENGRTEAFF.

As regards this clonotype: It may be a read error: a sequence one base away is much more abundant. This CDR3 is CASSLYRQPYEQYF. The CDR3, as DNA: TGCGCCAGCAGCCTCTACCGACAACCCTACGAGCAGTACTTC. The V call is TRBV5-1, the J call TRBJ2-7; D remains unclear. This CDR3 contains 14 residues. Trimming removed 4 bases from V and 2 bases from J, with 13 bases in between. Germline V lookup: CDR1 SGHRS, CDR2 YFSETQ.

This clonotype was seen many times. The chain combines TRBV12-3 or TRBV12-4 with TRBJ2-7; D may correspond to TRBD1 or TRBD2 (5 bases each). V lost 3 bases and J 3 bases, leaving 15 bases between the germline ends. The CDR3 has 15 residues. The CDR3 loop is CASSFPSRGVYEQYF. Written as DNA, the CDR3 is TGTGCCAGCAGTTTCCCCTCTCGGGGCGTCTACGAGCAGTACTTC.

This clonotype was found a few times. The chain couples TRBV28 to TRBJ2-3; 9 bases match TRBD2. Germline-derived CDR1 and CDR2 are MDHEN and SYDVKM. J was trimmed by 2 bases and V by 3 bases; bases with no gene match: 3. The CDR3 has 15 residues. CDR3 loop: CASSLGGRATDTQYF. CDR3 sequence (DNA): TGTGCCAGCAGTTTGGGCGGGAGGGCCACAGATACGCAGTATTTT.

There are many counts of this clonotype. The chain joins TRBV6-5 to TRBJ2-1, with 9 bases aligning to TRBD1. Germline V lookup: CDR1 MNHEY, CDR2 SVGAGI. The junction had 11 bases not matched to a gene; V was cut back by 4 bases and J by 4 bases. This CDR3 comprises 17 residues. The CDR3 nucleotides are TGTGCCAGCAGTTGGGACAGGGCGCTACTTAGTTACAATGAGCAGTTCTTC. This translates into CASSWDRALLSYNEQFF.

In this sample, this clonotype turned up many times. The V and J genes are TRBV28 and TRBJ1-1; D is perhaps TRBD1 (5 bases). CDR3 length: 15 amino acids. CDR1 is MDHEN and CDR2 is SYDVKM in the germline V gene. Trimming shortened V by 7 bases and J by 1 base, and 16 bases separated the two germline ends. The CDR3 region has the DNA TGTGCCAGCAACGGGAGCGGGGGAGAGAACACTGAAGCTTTCTTT. Translated, it gives CASNGSGGENTEAFF.

Ten or more counts support this clonotype. The J gene is TRBJ2-7, the V gene TRBV5-1, with D possibly TRBD1 on 6 matching bases. Trimming removed 2 bases at V and 0 bases at J, with 12 bases between. The CDR3 contains 15 residues. Germline CDR1 and CDR2: SGHRS and YFSETQ. The CDR3 protein is CASSFTDSISYEQYF. The DNA for the CDR3 is TGCGCCAGCAGCTTCACGGACAGTATCTCCTACGAGCAGTACTTC.

This clonotype was seen more than once but under ten times. This sequence joins TRBV11-2 and TRBJ2-1; 10 bases align to TRBD2. Germline V CDR1 and CDR2: SGHAT, FQNNGV. Trimming at V came to 7 bases and at J to 4 bases, leaving 7 bases not matched to a gene. This CDR3 spans 15 amino acids. This CDR3 is CASKEREGPYNEQFF. The CDR3 coding sequence is TGTGCCAGCAAGGAGCGGGAGGGCCCTTACAATGAGCAGTTCTTC.

Only a few counts were recorded for this clonotype. The gene calls are TRBV30 and TRBJ2-1, with D perhaps given as TRBD1 or TRBD2 (6 bases each). V was clipped by 1 base and J by 4 bases, with 14 bases between them. Germline V gene lookup returns CDR1 GTSNPN and CDR2 SVGIG (reference sequence). The CDR3 has 15 amino acids. CDR3 nucleotides: TGTGCCTGGAGTGGGGGGCGGGGCCTTTACAATGAGCAGTTCTTC. It codes for CAWSGGRGLYNEQFF. Full variable domain (rest looked up from reference TRBV30 and TRBJ2-1): SQTIHQWPATLVQPVGSPLSLECTVEGTSNPNLYWYRQAAGRGLQLLFYSVGIGQISSEVPQNLSASRPQDRQFILSSKKLLLSDSGFYLCAWSGGRGLYNEQFFGPGTRLTVL.

This clonotype was observed a handful of times. The chain combines TRBV5-6 with TRBJ1-5; D uncertain. V was shortened by 2 bases and J by 0 bases, with 6 bases between the two germline ends. The CDR3 covers 14 residues. Germline lookup yields CDR1 SGHDT and CDR2 YYEEEE. As DNA, the CDR3 is TGTGCCAGCAGCTTCGGCACTAGCAATCAGCCCCAGCATTTT. It encodes CASSFGTSNQPQHF.

The genes are TRBV28 and TRBJ2-1, with 10 bases fitting TRBD2. The length of the CDR3 is 17 residues. Germline CDR1 reads MDHEN; CDR2 reads SYDVKM. With 6 bases clipped from V and 0 bases from J, the junction kept 8 bases outside the gene matches. CDR3 sequence: CASSRSSGRGSYNEQFF. CDR3 nucleotide sequence: TGTGCCAGCAGCCGTTCTAGCGGGAGAGGCTCCTACAATGAGCAGTTCTTC.